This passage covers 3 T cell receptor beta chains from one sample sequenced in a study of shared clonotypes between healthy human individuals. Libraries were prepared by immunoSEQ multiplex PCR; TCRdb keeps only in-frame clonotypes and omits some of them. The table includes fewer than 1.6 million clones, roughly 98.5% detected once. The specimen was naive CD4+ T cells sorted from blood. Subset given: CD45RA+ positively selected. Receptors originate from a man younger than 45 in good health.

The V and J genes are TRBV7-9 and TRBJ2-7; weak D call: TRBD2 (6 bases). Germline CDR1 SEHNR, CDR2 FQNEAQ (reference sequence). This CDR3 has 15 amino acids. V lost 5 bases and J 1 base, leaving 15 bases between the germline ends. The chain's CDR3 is CASSHRDLTSYEQYF. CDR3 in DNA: TGTGCCAGCAGCCACCGGGACTTAACATCCTACGAGCAGTACTTC.

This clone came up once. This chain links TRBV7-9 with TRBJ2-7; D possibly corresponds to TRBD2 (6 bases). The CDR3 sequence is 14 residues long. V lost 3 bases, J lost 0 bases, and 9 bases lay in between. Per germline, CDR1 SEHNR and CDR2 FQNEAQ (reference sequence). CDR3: CASSFDGSSYEQYF. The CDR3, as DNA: TGTGCCAGCAGCTTCGACGGGAGCTCCTACGAGCAGTACTTC.

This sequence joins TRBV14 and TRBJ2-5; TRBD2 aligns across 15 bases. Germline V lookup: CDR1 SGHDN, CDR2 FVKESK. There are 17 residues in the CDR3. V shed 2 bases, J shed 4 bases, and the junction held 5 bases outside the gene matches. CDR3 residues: CASSQIAGLAGGETQYF. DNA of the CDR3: TGTGCCAGCAGCCAAATCGCGGGACTAGCGGGAGGAGAGACCCAGTACTTC.